These T cell receptor beta chains were read from a single sample in a study of human T cells and chemical hapten exposure. In TCRdb, the RACE reads were re-called with MiXCR into one record per CDR3 protein. Altogether roughly 94,000 distinct CDR3 sequences are present, 9.3% being singletons, with the ten largest covering approximately 2%. Sequencing used whole blood, obtained in connection with sensitization to the hapten diphenylcyclopropenone (DPC). The source of these receptors is a woman aged 40 to 50 with alopecia areata. Some clones in this sample may be carry-over from other donors' samples. The CDR3 runs from the conserved cysteine through the conserved F or W. The D gene is left open where the match is weak. Where a row states a size, it is once, few, many or the class of an expanded clone; other rows omit it.

v_call	clone_size	d_call	j_call	cdr3_aa	cdr3_nt
TRBV4-1	.	.	TRBJ2-5	CASSQDSTQETQYF	TGCGCCAGCAGCCAAGATTCTACTCAAGAGACCCAGTACTTC
TRBV11-2	many	.	TRBJ2-7	CASSLSHSTYEQYF	TGTGCCAGCAGCTTATCGCACTCGACCTACGAGCAGTACTTC
TRBV7-2	many	TRBD2	TRBJ2-1	CASSLYSTSGGGNVF	TGTGCCAGCAGCTTATATAGCACTAGCGGGGGGGGCAACGTCTTC
TRBV6-6	many	.	TRBJ2-4	CASRRGEGSKNIQYF	TGTGCCAGCAGACGTGGTGAGGGGTCCAAAAACATTCAGTACTTC
TRBV3-1	many	.	TRBJ2-3	CASSSGSTDTQYF	TGTGCCAGCAGCTCCGGGAGCACAGATACGCAGTATTTT
TRBV28	few	.	TRBJ1-2	CASKAGTYGYTF	TGTGCCAGCAAGGCAGGGACCTATGGCTACACCTTC
TRBV6-2/TRBV6-3	few	TRBD2	TRBJ2-1	CASSYRRMGGRRINEQFF	TGTGCCAGCAGTTATCGGAGAATGGGCGGGAGGAGAATAAATGAGCAGTTCTTC
TRBV12-3/TRBV12-4	many	TRBD2	TRBJ2-1	CASSHSGRGGNEQFF	TGTGCCAGCAGCCATAGCGGGAGAGGGGGCAATGAGCAGTTCTTC
TRBV5-4	few	.	TRBJ2-7	CASSLRGILNEQYF	TGTGCCAGCAGCTTGAGGGGGATACTGAACGAGCAGTACTTC
TRBV7-7	many	.	TRBJ2-2	CASSQGTDPRTGELFF	TGTGCTAGCAGTCAAGGAACAGACCCCAGAACCGGGGAGCTGTTTTTT
TRBV18	.	TRBD2	TRBJ2-1	CASSPLPSGRANEQFF	TGTGCCAGCTCACCCCTCCCCAGCGGGAGGGCCAATGAGCAGTTCTTC
TRBV7-9	.	TRBD1	TRBJ2-1	CASNGPHRQGANEQFF	TGTGCCAGCAACGGACCTCATAGACAGGGGGCCAATGAGCAGTTCTTC
TRBV6-4	.	TRBD2	TRBJ2-1	CASSDTSGSPNEQFF	TGTGCCAGCAGCGATACTAGCGGGAGTCCCAATGAGCAGTTCTTC
TRBV5-5	many	TRBD2	TRBJ2-2	CASSLGASGPTGELFF	TGTGCCAGCAGCTTAGGGGCTAGCGGTCCCACCGGGGAGCTGTTTTTT
TRBV7-9	many	.	TRBJ2-7	CASSHDSSYEQYF	TGTGCCAGCAGCCATGACAGCTCCTACGAGCAGTACTTC
TRBV6-1	many	TRBD1	TRBJ1-5	CASSDGQGIVQPQHF	TGTGCCAGCAGTGATGGACAGGGGATTGTTCAGCCCCAGCATTTT
TRBV28	.	TRBD2	TRBJ2-1	CASLSGTDYNEQFF	TGTGCCAGCCTTAGCGGGACCGATTACAATGAGCAGTTCTTC
TRBV12-3/TRBV12-4	.	TRBD2	TRBJ2-5	CASSFGTSGQETQYF	TGTGCCAGCAGTTTTGGGACTAGCGGTCAAGAGACCCAGTACTTC
TRBV29-1	many	TRBD2	TRBJ2-7	CSVSVIAGGPYEQYF	TGCAGCGTTTCTGTTATAGCGGGAGGGCCCTACGAGCAGTACTTC
TRBV6-5	few	.	TRBJ1-1	CASSYSLSMNTEAFF	TGTGCCAGCAGTTACTCGCTCAGCATGAACACTGAAGCTTTCTTT
TRBV5-4	few	.	TRBJ1-2	CASSLMRAINYGYTF	TGTGCCAGCAGCTTGATGCGGGCCATCAACTATGGCTACACCTTC
TRBV29-1	few	TRBD1	TRBJ2-1	CSGRDRAYNEQFF	TGCAGCGGACGGGACAGGGCCTACAATGAGCAGTTCTTC
TRBV29-1	many	.	TRBJ2-7	CSVEDQVSYEQYF	TGCAGCGTTGAAGATCAAGTCTCCTACGAGCAGTACTTC
TRBV7-2	.	.	TRBJ2-5	CASSLEIDRQETQYF	TGTGCCAGCAGCTTAGAAATCGACAGGCAAGAGACCCAGTACTTC
TRBV6-2/TRBV6-3	.	TRBD2	TRBJ2-3	CASRPTSGRSSTQYF	TGTGCCAGCAGACCCACTAGCGGGAGATCGTCTACGCAGTATTTT
TRBV28	many	.	TRBJ2-2	CASGTTHTGELFF	TGTGCATCAGGGACCACTCACACCGGGGAGCTGTTTTTT
TRBV7-2	few	TRBD2	TRBJ2-5	CASSSNLSGRLETQYF	TGTGCCAGCAGCTCAAATCTTAGCGGGAGGCTTGAGACCCAGTACTTC
TRBV29-1	many	.	TRBJ1-1	CSVGPGQRANTEAFF	TGCAGCGTTGGGCCGGGACAAAGAGCGAACACTGAAGCTTTCTTT
TRBV4-3	many	.	TRBJ2-7	CASSPGPASYEQYF	TGCGCCAGCAGCCCTGGACCGGCCTCCTACGAGCAGTACTTC
TRBV10-3	.	.	TRBJ2-2	CASLRDSAMELFF	TGTGCCTCCCTCCGGGACTCAGCCATGGAGCTGTTTTTT
TRBV12-3/TRBV12-4	.	TRBD1	TRBJ1-1	CASSKRQGITTEAFF	TGTGCCAGCAGTAAACGACAGGGTATCACTACTGAAGCTTTCTTT
TRBV3-1	many	.	TRBJ2-1	CASSQRSEYNEQFF	TGTGCCAGCAGCCAGCGAAGCGAATACAATGAGCAGTTCTTC
TRBV7-2	many	.	TRBJ2-4	CASSSQAKNIQYF	TGTGCCAGCAGCTCCCAAGCCAAAAACATTCAGTACTTC
TRBV12-5	many	TRBD2	TRBJ2-7	CASGSPLAGGPYEQYF	TGTGCTAGTGGTTCACCCCTAGCGGGAGGGCCGTACGAGCAGTACTTC
TRBV18	.	.	TRBJ2-1	CASSPPERYHEQFF	TGTGCCAGCTCACCCCCTGAGAGGTACCATGAGCAGTTCTTC
TRBV6-1	many	TRBD2	TRBJ2-3	CASSLSPTSGSTDTQYF	TGTGCCAGCAGTCTATCCCCGACTAGCGGAAGCACAGATACGCAGTATTTT
TRBV27	.	.	TRBJ2-5	CASSFTSRGQETQYF	TGTGCCAGCAGTTTCACAAGCAGGGGCCAAGAGACCCAGTACTTC
TRBV5-1	.	.	TRBJ2-2	CASSLRDAERAGELFF	TGCGCCAGCAGCCTCCGGGACGCGGAGAGGGCCGGGGAGCTGTTTTTT
TRBV5-4	few	TRBD1	TRBJ1-4	CASSTGQGNEKLFF	TGTGCCAGCAGCACGGGACAGGGCAACGAAAAACTGTTTTTT
TRBV5-1	few	.	TRBJ1-4	CASSLGPGNEKLFF	TGCGCCAGCAGCTTGGGGCCAGGGAATGAAAAACTGTTTTTT
TRBV27	many	.	TRBJ1-2	CASSLSGGGGYTF	TGTGCCAGCAGTTTATCGGGAGGAGGAGGCTACACCTTC
TRBV7-2	many	.	TRBJ2-7	CASSPSTTREQYF	TGTGCCAGCAGCCCATCGACCACACGGGAGCAGTACTTC
TRBV15	.	TRBD1	TRBJ2-7	CATSTLLGTDSPYEQYF	TGTGCCACCAGCACACTCCTCGGGACAGACAGTCCCTACGAGCAGTACTTC
TRBV9	.	TRBD2	TRBJ2-1	CASSVTSGNYNEQFF	TGTGCCAGCAGCGTTACTAGCGGCAATTACAATGAGCAGTTCTTC
TRBV4-3	.	.	TRBJ2-2	CASSRRSGELFF	TGCGCCAGCAGCCGTCGGTCCGGGGAGCTGTTTTTT
TRBV28	few	TRBD2	TRBJ2-5	CASSSQTSVAETQYF	TGTGCCAGCAGCTCCCAGACTAGCGTTGCAGAGACCCAGTACTTC
TRBV7-8	.	.	TRBJ2-7	CASSLGPGLRTEQYF	TGTGCCAGCAGCTTAGGGCCGGGACTCCGTACCGAGCAGTACTTC
TRBV2	many	.	TRBJ2-2	CASSPGGWNTGELFF	TGTGCCAGCAGCCCTGGGGGATGGAACACCGGGGAGCTGTTTTTT
TRBV20-1	few	.	TRBJ2-1	CSAGLRPASYNEQFF	TGCAGTGCCGGATTGAGGCCTGCCTCCTACAATGAGCAGTTCTTC